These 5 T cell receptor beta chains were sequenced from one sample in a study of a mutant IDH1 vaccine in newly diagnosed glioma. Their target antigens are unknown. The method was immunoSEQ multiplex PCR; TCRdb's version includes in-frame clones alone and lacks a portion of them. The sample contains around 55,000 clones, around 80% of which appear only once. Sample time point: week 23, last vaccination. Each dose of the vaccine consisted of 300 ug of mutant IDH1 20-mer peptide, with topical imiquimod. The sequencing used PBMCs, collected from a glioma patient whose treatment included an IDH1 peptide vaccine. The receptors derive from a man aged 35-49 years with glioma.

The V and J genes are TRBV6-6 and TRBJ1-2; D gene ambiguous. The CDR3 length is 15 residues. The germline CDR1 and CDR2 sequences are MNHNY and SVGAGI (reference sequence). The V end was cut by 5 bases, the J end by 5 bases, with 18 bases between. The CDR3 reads CASSPGGSVVYGYTF. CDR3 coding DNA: TGTGCCAGCAGTCCGGGAGGGAGTGTCGTATATGGCTACACCTTC.

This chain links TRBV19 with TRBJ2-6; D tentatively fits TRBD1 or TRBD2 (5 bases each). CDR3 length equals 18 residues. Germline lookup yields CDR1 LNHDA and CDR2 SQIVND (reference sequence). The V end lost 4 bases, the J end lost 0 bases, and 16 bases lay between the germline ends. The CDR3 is CASSTLGVGPSGANVLTF. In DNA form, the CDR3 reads TGTGCCAGTAGTACATTGGGGGTTGGCCCCTCTGGGGCCAACGTCCTGACTTTC.

This chain's CDR3 is CASSYGLENTEAFF. The CDR3 nucleotides read TGTGCCAGCAGTTACGGGCTGGAGAACACTGAAGCTTTCTTT. The chain employs TRBV6-6 and TRBJ1-1, with no clear D. CDR3 length equals 14 residues. With 2 bases removed from V and 1 base from J, the gap between germline ends came to 8 bases. Germline CDR1 is MNHNY and CDR2 is SVGAGI (reference sequence).

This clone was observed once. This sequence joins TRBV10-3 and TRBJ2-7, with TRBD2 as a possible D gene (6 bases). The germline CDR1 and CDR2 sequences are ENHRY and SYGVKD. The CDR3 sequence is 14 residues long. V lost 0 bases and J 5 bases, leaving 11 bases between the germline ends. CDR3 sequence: CAISESAGNHEQYF. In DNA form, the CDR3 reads TGTGCCATCAGTGAGTCGGCGGGGAACCACGAGCAGTACTTC.

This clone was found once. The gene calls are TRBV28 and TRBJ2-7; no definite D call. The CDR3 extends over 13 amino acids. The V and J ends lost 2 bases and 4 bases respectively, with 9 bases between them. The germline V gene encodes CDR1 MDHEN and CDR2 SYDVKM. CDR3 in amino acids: CASSLQPTYEQYF. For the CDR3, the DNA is TGTGCCAGCAGTTTACAGCCAACTTACGAGCAGTACTTC. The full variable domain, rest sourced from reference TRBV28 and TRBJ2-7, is DVKVTQSSRYLVKRTGEKVFLECVQDMDHENMFWYRQDPGLGLRLIYFSYDVKMKEKGDIPEGYSVSREKKERFSLILESASTNQTSMYLCASSLQPTYEQYFGPGTRLTVT.